The clone carrying this T cell receptor (beta chain) occurred once. Antigen specificity is unknown. The data were obtained in a study of CD8+CD57+ T cells in acquired aplastic anemia. Study-wide context: CD4+ cell libraries from healthy donors averaged around 11 million reads.

Whole-study findings and limits: Under 35 was the count of CD8+ CDR3 sequences that patients shared with controls.

The CDR3 is 15 residues long. The germline V gene has CDR1 LNHNV and CDR2 YYDKDF (reference sequence). The J segment lost 2 bases and the V segment lost 0 bases, leaving 4 bases of the junction unmatched. Genomic DNA constituted the template upon which TCR beta VDJ and CDR3 profiling was performed. TCRdb called the reads again in MiXCR, with one record for every CDR3 protein. The sample lists some 150,000 distinct CDR3 sequences; about 40% were seen once. This clonotype originated in a human donor in good health, serving as a control. Input material: sorted CD4+, CD8+, or CD8+CD57+ T cells (not recorded which) from PBMCs. The rearrangement uses TRBV15 and TRBJ2-7, with 7 nucleotides matching TRBD1. The CDR3 coding sequence is TGTGCCACCAGCAGAGAACGACAGGGCACCTACGAGCAGTACTTC. Its translation: CATSRERQGTYEQYF.